One and the same sample provided the 2 T cell receptor beta chains below, sequenced in a study of T-cell reconstitution after alpha-beta-depleted transplantation in children. Preparing the TCRbeta library involved the use of unique molecular identifiers. TCRdb ran MiXCR on the PCR reads and lists one entry per CDR3 protein. The sample lists 98,000 or so distinct CDR3 sequences, less than 25% occurring once. The material sequenced was PBMCs, taken before TCRalphabeta/CD19-depleted stem cell transplant. All receptors come from a boy between 2 and 10 years old with acute lymphoblastic leukemia, due to receive a stem cell transplant.

This clonotype was detected many times. V usage is TRBV3-1 and J usage is TRBJ1-2; 7 bases are shared with TRBD1. Trimming removed 0 bases from V and 4 bases from J; junction bases left unmatched: 8. Germline V CDR1 and CDR2: LGHDT, YNNKEL (reference sequence). The CDR3 contains 16 residues. The CDR3 sequence: CASSQDKTGVGYGYTF. The CDR3 DNA reads as TGTGCCAGCAGCCAAGATAAAACAGGGGTTGGCTATGGCTACACCTTC.

The chain has TRBV29-1 and TRBJ1-1; D gene ambiguous. V lost 4 bases, J lost 4 bases, and 10 bases lay in between. There are 12 residues in the CDR3. The germline gives CDR1 SQVTM, CDR2 ANQGSEA. CDR3 loop: CSVAQPGTEAFF. In DNA form, the CDR3 reads TGCAGCGTTGCCCAACCGGGCACTGAAGCTTTCTTT.